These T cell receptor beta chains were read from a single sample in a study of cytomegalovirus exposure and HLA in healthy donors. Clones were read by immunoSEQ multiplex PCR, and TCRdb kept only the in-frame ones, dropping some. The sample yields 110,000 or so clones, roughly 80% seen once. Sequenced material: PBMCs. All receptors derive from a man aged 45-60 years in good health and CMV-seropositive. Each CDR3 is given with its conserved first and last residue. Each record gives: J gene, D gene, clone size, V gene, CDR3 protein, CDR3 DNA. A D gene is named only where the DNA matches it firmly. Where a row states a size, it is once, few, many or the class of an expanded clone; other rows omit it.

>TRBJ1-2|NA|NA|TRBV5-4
CASSFEGNYGYTF
TGTGCCAGCAGCTTCGAGGGAAACTATGGCTACACCTTC
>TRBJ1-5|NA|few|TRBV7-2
CASSLARQNQPQHF
TGTGCCAGCAGCTTAGCGAGGCAGAATCAGCCCCAGCATTTT
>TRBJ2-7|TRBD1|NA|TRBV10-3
CAITWDREPYEQYF
TGTGCCATCACCTGGGACAGGGAACCCTACGAGCAGTACTTC
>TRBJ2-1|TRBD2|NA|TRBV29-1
CSTIGRREGNEQFF
TGCAGCACTATTGGTCGGCGGGAGGGCAATGAGCAGTTCTTC
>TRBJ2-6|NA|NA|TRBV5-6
CASSLRSVTGANVLTF
TGTGCCAGCAGCTTGCGTTCTGTAACTGGGGCCAACGTCCTGACTTTC
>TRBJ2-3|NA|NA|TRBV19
CASSIGQGLNTQYF
TGTGCCAGTAGTATTGGGCAGGGCTTGAATACGCAGTATTTT
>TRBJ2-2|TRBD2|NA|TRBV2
CASRGTSGRGSGELFF
TGTGCCAGCAGAGGGACTAGCGGGAGAGGTTCCGGGGAGCTGTTTTTT
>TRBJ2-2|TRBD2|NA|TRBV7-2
CASSPRGGRTPGELFF
TGTGCCAGCAGCCCGAGGGGCGGGAGAACCCCCGGGGAGCTGTTTTTT
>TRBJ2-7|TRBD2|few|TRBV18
CASSLSGTSGRYEQYF
TGTGCCAGCTCACTCTCCGGGACTAGCGGCCGGTACGAGCAGTACTTC
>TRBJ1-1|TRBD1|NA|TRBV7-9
CASSLRTGLHTEAFF
TGTGCCAGCAGCTTACGGACAGGGCTGCACACTGAAGCTTTCTTT
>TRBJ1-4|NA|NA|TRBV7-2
CASSLERGLSATNETLFF
TGTGCCAGCAGCTTAGAAAGGGGACTCTCTGCAACTAATGAAACACTGTTTTTT
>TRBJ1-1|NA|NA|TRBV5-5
CASSSTKTEAFF
TGTGCCAGCAGCTCCACTAAGACTGAAGCTTTCTTT
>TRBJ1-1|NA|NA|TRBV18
CASSPGTRTRDTEAFF
TGTGCCAGCTCACCAGGGACACGCACAAGGGACACTGAAGCTTTCTTT